The 30 T cell receptor beta chains listed next were all sequenced from one sample in a study of blood T cell repertoires in COVID-19. The protocol was immunoSEQ multiplex PCR, while the TCRdb copy is restricted to in-frame clones and leaves out a portion. The sample records some 170,000 clones, over 80% being singletons. Sequenced material: peripheral blood. These receptors all come from a woman aged 50 to 65 with acute or convalescent COVID-19.

The chain's CDR3 is CASSPKTTNTGELFF. CDR3 DNA: TGTGCCAGCTCACCAAAGACAACGAACACCGGGGAGCTGTTTTTT. The rearrangement joins TRBV18 to TRBJ2-2, with D uncertain. Germline CDR1 KGHSH, CDR2 LQKENI. With 2 bases removed from V and 0 bases from J, the gap between germline ends came to 7 bases. The CDR3 extends over 15 amino acids.

The chain joins TRBV27 to TRBJ2-7; D possibly corresponds to TRBD2 (6 bases). V lost 6 bases and J 3 bases, leaving 15 bases between the germline ends. The CDR3 runs to 14 residues. Germline CDR1 MNHEY, CDR2 SMNVEV (reference sequence). This CDR3 reads CASSVTGVDYEQYF. The CDR3 DNA reads as TGTGCCAGCAGCGTCACGGGGGTAGACTACGAGCAGTACTTC.

This chain connects TRBV6-5 to TRBJ2-7, with 7 bases identical to TRBD1. V lost 3 bases, J lost 5 bases, and 10 bases stayed unmatched. This CDR3 spans 15 amino acids. Germline V gene lookup returns CDR1 MNHEY and CDR2 SVGAGI. The CDR3 sequence: CASSYLSLGGHEQYF. The CDR3 DNA reads TGTGCCAGCAGTTATTTGTCTCTAGGGGGCCACGAGCAGTACTTC.

The gene calls are TRBV7-2 and TRBJ2-1, with 7 bases lining up with TRBD1. V dropped 4 bases and J dropped 3; count of bases not matched to a gene: 9. Looked up from germline, CDR1 is SGHTA and CDR2 is FQGNSA. The CDR3 consists of 16 residues. In DNA, the CDR3 is TGTGCCAGCAGCTCAGGGGGTGGGGCGGGCTACAATGAGCAGTTCTTC. Residues: CASSSGGGAGYNEQFF. The full variable domain, rest sourced from reference TRBV7-2 and TRBJ2-1, is GAGVSQSPSNKVTEKGKDVELRCDPISGHTALYWYRQSLGQGLEFLIYFQGNSAPDKSGLPSDRFSAERTGGSVSTLTIQRTQQEDSAVYLCASSSGGGAGYNEQFFGPGTRLTVL.

Only a few counts were recorded for this clone. The gene calls are TRBV2 and TRBJ2-7, with a weak D call TRBD1 (5 bases). Germline loops: CDR1 SNHLY, CDR2 FYNNEI. This CDR3 contains 14 residues. V lost 3 bases and J 4 bases, leaving 13 bases between the germline ends. CDR3 nucleotide sequence: TGTGCCAGCAGTGAGGGCAGGGCGCGATACGAGCAGTACTTC. Translating gives CASSEGRARYEQYF.

This rearrangement joins TRBV18 to TRBJ1-2, with no clear D. The CDR3 totals 12 residues. Trimming removed 1 base from V and 8 bases from J, with 8 bases in between. Per the germline V gene, CDR1 is KGHSH and CDR2 is LQKENI. CDR3 sequence (DNA): TGTGCCAGCTCACCACAAGGCGGCGGCTACACCTTC. Translating it yields CASSPQGGGYTF.

The chain is built from TRBV12-5 and TRBJ2-3; D call uncertain. Germline lookup yields CDR1 LGHNT and CDR2 FRNRAP. The CDR3 is made up of 12 amino acids. Trimming removed 6 bases from V and 2 bases from J, with 6 bases in between. The DNA for the CDR3 is TGTGCTAGTGGAACAAACACAGATACGCAGTATTTT. It translates to CASGTNTDTQYF.

V and J are TRBV19 and TRBJ1-4, with TRBD1 as a possible D gene (6 bases). The CDR3 has 16 residues. Trimming shortened V by 10 bases and J by 6 bases, and 24 bases separated the two germline ends. Per germline, CDR1 LNHDA and CDR2 SQIVND (reference sequence). CDR3 sequence reads: CATKLGTGNYDEKLFF. As DNA, the CDR3 is TGTGCCACTAAACTTGGTACAGGGAATTATGATGAAAAACTGTTTTTT. Filled out from reference TRBV19 and TRBJ1-4, the complete variable domain reads DGGITQSPKYLFRKEGQNVTLSCEQNLNHDAMYWYRQDPGQGLRLIYYSQIVNDFQKGDIAEGYSVSREKKESFPLTVTSAQKNPTAFYLCATKLGTGNYDEKLFFGSGTQLSVL.

The chain links TRBV30 to TRBJ2-7, with 8 bases aligning to TRBD2. The CDR3 spans 14 residues. The germline CDR1 and CDR2 sequences are GTSNPN and SVGIG (reference sequence). With V trimmed by 1 base and J by 6 bases, 8 bases remained unmatched. CDR3 sequence reads: CAWSALAGLSEQYF. In nucleotides, the CDR3 is TGTGCCTGGAGTGCCTTAGCGGGGCTCTCCGAGCAGTACTTC.

The chain employs TRBV10-3 and TRBJ1-2, with D unclear. Deletions cut 10 bases from V and 0 bases from J, with 6 bases between. Germline V gene sequence: CDR1 ENHRY, CDR2 SYGVKD. The CDR3 sequence is 11 residues long. The CDR3 sequence is CASHTNYGYTF. The CDR3 coding sequence is TGTGCCAGTCACACTAACTATGGCTACACCTTC.

This clone was seen only once. The J gene is TRBJ2-1, the V gene TRBV19; tentative D call: TRBD2 (6 bases). Germline CDR1 reads LNHDA; CDR2 reads SQIVND (reference sequence). V lost 3 bases and J 8 bases, leaving 14 bases between the germline ends. This CDR3 region has 14 residues. CDR3 sequence: CASSMGPGGDEQFF. For the CDR3, the DNA is TGTGCCAGTAGTATGGGACCTGGCGGGGATGAGCAGTTCTTC. Full variable domain (missing parts from reference TRBV19 and TRBJ2-1): DGGITQSPKYLFRKEGQNVTLSCEQNLNHDAMYWYRQDPGQGLRLIYYSQIVNDFQKGDIAEGYSVSREKKESFPLTVTSAQKNPTAFYLCASSMGPGGDEQFFGPGTRLTVL.

The V and J genes are TRBV3-1 (or the pseudogene TRBV3-2) and TRBJ2-1, with D hard to call. From germline, CDR1 is LGHDT and CDR2 YNNKEL (reference sequence). Deletions cut 3 bases from V and 0 bases from J, with 15 bases between. The length of the CDR3 is 17 residues. This CDR3 reads CASSHRSRKVSYNEQFF. Written as DNA, the CDR3 is TGTGCCAGCAGCCACCGGAGCAGAAAGGTCTCCTACAATGAGCAGTTCTTC.

The rearrangement joins TRBV30 to TRBJ2-7; D is perhaps TRBD1 (6 bases). Trimming left V 0 bases short and J 7 bases short, with 16 bases between. Germline CDR1 reads GTSNPN; CDR2 reads SVGIG (reference sequence). The CDR3 is 14 residues long. CDR3 DNA: TGTGCCTGGAGTGTATCGGCAGGGGCGGGTGAGCAGTACTTC. Residues: CAWSVSAGAGEQYF. The whole variable domain, filled in from reference TRBV30 and TRBJ2-7, reads SQTIHQWPATLVQPVGSPLSLECTVEGTSNPNLYWYRQAAGRGLQLLFYSVGIGQISSEVPQNLSASRPQDRQFILSSKKLLLSDSGFYLCAWSVSAGAGEQYFGPGTRLTVT.

The CDR3 loop is CASSRSGGRQPQHF. Here the CDR3 DNA reads TGTGCCAGCTCTCGGAGCGGGGGCCGGCAGCCCCAGCATTTT. V usage is TRBV13 and J usage is TRBJ1-5; tentatively, D is TRBD1 (6 bases). V lost 8 bases to trimming and J lost 7 bases, with 18 bases between them. The CDR3 extends over 14 amino acids. Germline CDR1 reads PRHDT; CDR2 reads FYEKMQ (reference sequence).

The chain employs TRBV6-2 or TRBV6-3 and TRBJ1-2; D perhaps matches TRBD1 (6 bases). The germline CDR1 and CDR2 sequences are MNHEY and SVGEGT. Trimming pared 2 bases from V and 14 bases from J, leaving 12 bases between. The CDR3 is 11 amino acids. The DNA for the CDR3 is TGTGCCAGCAGTTACCGACAGGCTCGGACCTTC. This translates into CASSYRQARTF.

V gene TRBV25-1 combines with J gene TRBJ2-1; a weak D match, TRBD1 (5 bases). Trimming took 8 bases from V and 10 from J, leaving 6 bases between them. The V gene's germline CDR1 is MGHDK and CDR2 SYGVNS. The CDR3 totals 9 residues. The DNA of the CDR3 is TGTGCCAGCTACAGGGAGCAGTTCTTC. This gives the protein CASYREQFF.

The chain combines TRBV7-2 with TRBJ1-5; D is unclear. This CDR3 has 13 amino acids. Germline CDR1 reads SGHTA; CDR2 reads FQGNSA. Trimming removed 3 bases from V and 7 bases from J, with 10 bases in between. Written as DNA, the CDR3 is TGTGCCAGCAGCTTTGAGAGCAGGCAGCCCCAGCATTTT. Amino acid sequence: CASSFESRQPQHF.

The chain recombines TRBV14 with TRBJ1-1; D might be TRBD1 (5 bases). Trimming cost V 4 bases and J 3 bases, with 9 bases left between them. The CDR3 runs to 13 residues. Germline V gene sequence: CDR1 SGHDN, CDR2 FVKESK. Here the CDR3 reads CASSRNRHTEAFF. DNA of the CDR3: TGTGCCAGCAGCCGCAACAGGCACACTGAAGCTTTCTTT.

V usage is TRBV18 and J usage is TRBJ1-3, with 7 bases that match TRBD1. The CDR3 spans 16 residues. Germline assignment: CDR1 KGHSH and CDR2 LQKENI. J was trimmed by 1 base and V by 0 bases; bases with no gene match: 3. CDR3 sequence (DNA): TGTGCCAGCTCACCACCCGGCAGGGGGTCTGGAAACACCATATATTTT. This encodes CASSPPGRGSGNTIYF. Based on the CDR3 plus reference TRBV18 and TRBJ1-3, the full variable domain is NAGVMQNPRHLVRRRGQEARLRCSPMKGHSHVYWYRQLPEEGLKFMVYLQKENIIDESGMPKERFSAEFPKEGPSILRIQQVVRGDSAAYFCASSPPGRGSGNTIYFGEGSWLTVV.

The J gene is TRBJ2-7, the V gene TRBV6-5; 8 nucleotides agree with TRBD1. J was trimmed by 6 bases and V by 6 bases; bases with no gene match: 7. Per germline, CDR1 MNHEY and CDR2 SVGAGI. This CDR3 is 13 amino acids long. This CDR3 reads CASSLDRGTEQYF. The CDR3 DNA reads as TGTGCCAGCAGCCTCGACAGGGGCACCGAGCAGTACTTC.

The chain employs TRBV5-1 and TRBJ2-1; no firm D call. CDR1 is SGHRS, CDR2 YFSETQ, per germline. The CDR3 consists of 14 residues. V shed 0 bases and J shed 5 bases, with 9 bases lying between them. For the CDR3, the DNA is TGCGCCAGCAGCTTGGCGACTTACGACAATGAGCAGTTCTTC. Encoded protein: CASSLATYDNEQFF.

The chain is built from TRBV4-3 and TRBJ2-3; D is ambiguous. Trimming took off 0 bases at V and 3 bases at J, with 10 bases between the two ends. Germline V gene lookup returns CDR1 LGHNA and CDR2 YSLEER. The CDR3 runs 15 residues. The CDR3 spells CASSQDARFTDTQYF. In nucleotides, the CDR3 is TGCGCCAGCAGCCAAGATGCGCGGTTTACAGATACGCAGTATTTT.

The chain couples TRBV19 to TRBJ2-3, with D possibly TRBD1 on 5 matching bases. The CDR3 loop spans 13 amino acids. The germline V and J ends were trimmed by 4 bases and 5 bases, with 10 bases remaining between them. The germline V gene encodes CDR1 LNHDA and CDR2 SQIVND (reference sequence). The CDR3 DNA reads as TGTGCCAGTAGTAGACTGGGGCAAGATACGCAGTATTTT. This encodes CASSRLGQDTQYF.

The CDR3 bases are TGCAGCGCCGGCCCTAGCGGGAGTTGGAATGAGCAGTTCTTC. It encodes CSAGPSGSWNEQFF. V is TRBV29-1 and J is TRBJ2-1; TRBD2 matches at 10 bases. Germline CDR1 reads SQVTM; CDR2 reads ANQGSEA. The trim removed 7 bases at V and 7 bases at J, leaving 10 bases unmatched. The CDR3 length is 14 residues.

A single count supports this clone. The chain is built from TRBV6-5 and TRBJ1-5; 10 bases fit TRBD1. There are 15 residues in the CDR3. CDR1 is MNHEY and CDR2 is SVGAGI in the germline V gene. V lost 2 bases, J lost 6 bases, and 4 bases stayed unmatched. The CDR3 spells CASSYGQGGGQPQHF. In DNA, the CDR3 is TGTGCCAGCAGTTACGGACAGGGGGGTGGTCAGCCCCAGCATTTT.

The genes are TRBV7-6 and TRBJ2-3; tentative D call: TRBD2 (5 bases). Between the trimmed V and J ends, which lost 1 base and 0 bases, there was a span of 8 bases. The CDR3 runs to 15 residues. The germline V gene has CDR1 SGHVS and CDR2 FNYEAQ. CDR3 nucleotides: TGTGCCAGCAGCTTAGATGGCGGGAGCACAGATACGCAGTATTTT. Amino acids: CASSLDGGSTDTQYF.

The chain uses TRBV30 and TRBJ1-2; TRBD1 agrees at 7 bases. The CDR3 extends over 14 amino acids. Germline values: CDR1 GTSNPN, CDR2 SVGIG (reference sequence). The ends lost 4 bases at V and 6 bases at J; junction bases unmatched: 11. The CDR3 coding sequence is TGTGCCTGGAACTCCCCGGGACAGCTCCATGGCTACACCTTC. It is translated as CAWNSPGQLHGYTF.

V is TRBV19 and J is TRBJ1-4; D remains unclear. CDR3 length: 12 residues. The V gene lost 5 bases and the J gene lost 5 bases, with 6 bases spanning the gap. Germline V gives CDR1 LNHDA, CDR2 SQIVND (reference sequence). The CDR3, as DNA: TGTGCCAGTAGTGGGCAGAATGAAAAACTGTTTTTT. The encoded protein is CASSGQNEKLFF. Looking up the rest from reference TRBV19 and TRBJ1-4 gives the full variable domain: DGGITQSPKYLFRKEGQNVTLSCEQNLNHDAMYWYRQDPGQGLRLIYYSQIVNDFQKGDIAEGYSVSREKKESFPLTVTSAQKNPTAFYLCASSGQNEKLFFGSGTQLSVL.

This chain joins TRBV30 and TRBJ1-1, with D maybe TRBD1 (6 bases). CDR3 size: 13 residues. The V gene's germline CDR1 is GTSNPN and CDR2 SVGIG (reference sequence). V shed 5 bases and J shed 1 base, with 11 bases lying between them. The chain's CDR3 is CAWGDTSNTEAFF. The DNA for the CDR3 is TGTGCCTGGGGGGACACCTCGAACACTGAAGCTTTCTTT.

The chain joins TRBV19 to TRBJ2-1; D not resolved. This CDR3 has 12 residues. The V end lost 8 bases, the J end lost 6 bases, and 11 bases lay between the germline ends. In germline, CDR1 is LNHDA, CDR2 SQIVND (reference sequence). The CDR3 region has the DNA TGTGCCAGTGGGCACTTGGGCAATGAGCAGTTCTTC. Translation: CASGHLGNEQFF.